What follows are 18 T cell receptor beta chains derived from one specimen sequenced in a study of CD8+CD57+ T cells in acquired aplastic anemia. Genomic DNA was employed as the template in profiling TCR beta VDJ and CDR3. Via MiXCR, TCRdb re-called the reads, giving one row per CDR3 protein. The sample consists of roughly 150,000 distinct CDR3 sequences, roughly 40% of them appearing once. The specimen sequenced was sorted CD4+, CD8+, or CD8+CD57+ T cells (not recorded which) from PBMCs. The receptors derive from a human donor in good health.

The chain recombines TRBV3-1 with TRBJ1-2; D remains ambiguous. The CDR3 is 15 residues long. Between the trimmed V and J ends, which lost 1 base and 4 bases, there was a span of 13 bases. The germline CDR1 and CDR2 sequences are LGHDT and YNNKEL (reference sequence). The CDR3 protein is CASSQGEGWVYGYTF. CDR3 DNA: TGTGCCAGCAGCCAAGGGGAAGGGTGGGTCTATGGCTACACCTTC.

The rearrangement uses TRBV2 and TRBJ2-2; 11 nucleotides line up with TRBD1. The germline V gene has CDR1 SNHLY and CDR2 FYNNEI. CDR3 length equals 15 residues. Unmatched junction bases numbered 9, after V lost 10 bases and J lost 5 bases. DNA for the CDR3: TGTGCCATTCTCCGGGACAGGGGGGTGACCGGGGAGCTGTTTTTT. This sequence encodes CAILRDRGVTGELFF.

The V and J genes are TRBV2 and TRBJ2-3, with TRBD1 as a possible D gene (5 bases). Per the germline V gene, CDR1 is SNHLY and CDR2 is FYNNEI. V lost 8 bases and J lost 8, with 17 bases in between. This CDR3 spans 13 amino acids. The CDR3 DNA reads as TGTGCCAGCCAAGGGAATGATAGGGGTACGCAGTATTTT. Translating gives CASQGNDRGTQYF.

This clonotype was counted only a few times. The rearrangement uses TRBV20-1 and TRBJ2-5, with 10 positions matching TRBD2. CDR1 and CDR2 from the germline V gene are DFQATT and SNEGSKA (reference sequence). V shed 2 bases and J 5 bases; nucleotides not matched to a gene: 8. CDR3 length: 15 amino acids. DNA for the CDR3: TGCAGTGCTAGATGGCTAGCGGGGGCCCGCGAGACCCAGTACTTC. It specifies CSARWLAGARETQYF.

This clonotype was counted ten times or more. This chain connects TRBV19 to TRBJ2-2, with unresolved D. Germline CDR1 LNHDA, CDR2 SQIVND (reference sequence). The CDR3 has 12 amino acids. Trimming left V 3 bases short and J 4 bases short, with 3 bases between. CDR3 region: CASSIATGELFF. The CDR3 region has the DNA TGTGCCAGTAGTATTGCCACCGGGGAGCTGTTTTTT.

Comment on this clonotype: A much larger clone is a single base away; this may be a read error. The V call is TRBV5-1, the J call TRBJ2-2; D is possibly TRBD1 or TRBD2 (5 bases each). CDR3 length: 16 residues. CDR1 is SGHRS, CDR2 YFSETQ, per germline. The CDR3 sequence: CAGSLGDLGATGELFF. In DNA form, the CDR3 reads TGCGCCGGCAGCTTGGGGGACCTAGGGGCCACCGGGGAGCTGTTTTTT.

This clonotype was observed at least ten times. The chain couples TRBV25-1 to TRBJ2-2; D unclear. CDR1 is MGHDK and CDR2 is SYGVNS in the germline V gene. The CDR3 totals 17 residues. Trimming stripped 1 base from V and 0 bases from J, with 12 bases between. CDR3 sequence (DNA): TGTGCCAGCAGTGAATTCACAACCGCACCGAACACCGGGGAGCTGTTTTTT. Residues: CASSEFTTAPNTGELFF.

As to this clonotype: Possible read error: a much larger clone is one base away. V usage is TRBV10-3 and J usage is TRBJ1-3; D ambiguous. Per the germline V gene, CDR1 is ENHRY and CDR2 is SYGVKD. The CDR3 has 13 amino acids. V gave up 10 bases and J gave up 0 bases, with 10 bases separating them. CDR3 DNA: TGTGCCAGCAATAAGGGCTCTGGAAACACCATATATTTT. Translation gives CASNKGSGNTIYF.

The chain combines TRBV15 with TRBJ2-2, with 9 bases identical to TRBD1. CDR1 LNHNV and CDR2 YYDKDF come from the germline V gene (reference sequence). The V gene end was trimmed by 3 bases and the J gene end by 3 bases; junction bases not matched to a gene: 11. CDR3 length equals 18 residues. The DNA of the CDR3 is TGTGCCACCAGCAGGCCCTTACAGGGGGCAAGAGACACCGGGGAGCTGTTTTTT. It is translated as CATSRPLQGARDTGELFF.

The V and J genes are TRBV20-1 and TRBJ2-7; D gene unclear. Trimming took 1 base from V and 2 from J, leaving 12 bases between them. CDR3 size: 14 residues. Germline loops: CDR1 DFQATT, CDR2 SNEGSKA (reference sequence). The CDR3 sequence: CSARVGSGTYEQYF. The CDR3 DNA reads TGCAGTGCTAGAGTAGGGTCTGGTACCTACGAGCAGTACTTC.

This clonotype has a count of ten or more. The chain recombines TRBV7-9 with TRBJ2-1; weak D call: TRBD1 (6 bases). V was cut by 4 bases and J by 15 bases, with 19 bases left in between. This CDR3 is 13 amino acids long. Germline V CDR1 and CDR2: SEHNR, FQNEAQ (reference sequence). This CDR3 is CASSYGTRSLGFF. For the CDR3, the DNA is TGTGCCAGCAGCTACGGGACACGTTCTTTGGGGTTCTTC. Looking up the rest from reference TRBV7-9 and TRBJ2-1 gives the full variable domain: DTGVSQNPRHKITKRGQNVTFRCDPISEHNRLYWYRQTLGQGPEFLTYFQNEAQLEKSRLLSDRFSAERPKGSFSTLEIQRTEQGDSAMYLCASSYGTRSLGFFGPGTRLTVL.

This clonotype was counted ten times or more. This chain uses TRBV19 with TRBJ1-3; D not resolved. The CDR3 covers 17 residues. Germline V gene lookup returns CDR1 LNHDA and CDR2 SQIVND (reference sequence). V lost 3 bases to trimming and J lost 0 bases, with 15 bases between them. The CDR3 region has the DNA TGTGCCAGTAGTATTCCGAGGCTTGGGGTCTCTGGAAACACCATATATTTT. It codes for CASSIPRLGVSGNTIYF. Looking up the rest from reference TRBV19 and TRBJ1-3 gives the full variable domain: DGGITQSPKYLFRKEGQNVTLSCEQNLNHDAMYWYRQDPGQGLRLIYYSQIVNDFQKGDIAEGYSVSREKKESFPLTVTSAQKNPTAFYLCASSIPRLGVSGNTIYFGEGSWLTVV.

This clonotype was observed many times. The rearrangement uses TRBV11-1 and TRBJ2-7, with D possibly called TRBD1 or TRBD2 (6 bases each). The germline CDR1 and CDR2 sequences are SGHAT and FQDESV (reference sequence). The CDR3 loop spans 18 amino acids. Trimming pared 0 bases from V and 0 bases from J, leaving 18 bases between. DNA of the CDR3: TGTGCCAGCAGCTTAGCGAGAGGTCAAGGGGGGAGCTCCTACGAGCAGTACTTC. It translates to CASSLARGQGGSSYEQYF. The variable domain in full, completed from reference TRBV11-1 and TRBJ2-7, reads EAEVAQSPRYKITEKSQAVAFWCDPISGHATLYWYRQILGQGPELLVQFQDESVVDDSQLPKDRFSAERLKGVDSTLKIQPAELGDSAMYLCASSLARGQGGSSYEQYFGPGTRLTVT.

The chain uses TRBV11-1 and TRBJ1-2; 8 bases align to TRBD1. CDR1 and CDR2 (germline): SGHAT, FQDESV (reference sequence). The CDR3 contains 16 residues. The J segment lost 3 bases and the V segment lost 11 bases, leaving 17 bases of the junction unmatched. In DNA form, the CDR3 reads TGTGCCTTTGGCGCCGGGTCAGGGGGCCCCCACTATGGCTACACCTTC. Its translation is CAFGAGSGGPHYGYTF.

Comment on this clonotype: The junction shows a germline mismatch at one end, possibly a read error. The chain recombines TRBV20-1 with TRBJ2-7; D not resolved. CDR1 and CDR2 from the germline V gene are DFQATT and SNEGSKA (reference sequence). The CDR3 is 11 residues long. CDR3 residues: CSVRTPSEQYF. CDR3 bases: TGCAGTGTTAGAACCCCTAGCGAGCAGTACTTC.

This clonotype has a count of ten or more. The rearrangement joins TRBV20-1 to TRBJ1-5; 8 bases are a match to TRBD1. With V trimmed by 1 base and J by 4 bases, 6 bases remained unmatched. Germline V gene sequence: CDR1 DFQATT, CDR2 SNEGSKA (reference sequence). The CDR3 is 15 amino acids. The CDR3 loop is CSARATGEVNQPQHF. Here the CDR3 DNA reads TGCAGTGCTAGAGCGACAGGGGAGGTGAATCAGCCCCAGCATTTT.

Regarding this clonotype: At one end, the junction sequence differs from germline, possibly due to a read error. V gene TRBV7-7 combines with J gene TRBJ2-5; possible D gene TRBD1, 7 bases. Germline V lookup: CDR1 SSHAT, CDR2 FNYEAQ (reference sequence). CDR3 length equals 15 residues. CDR3 loop: CASSLAGGSVETQYF. The CDR3 bases are TGTGCTAGCAGCTTAGCAGGGGGGTCCGTAGAGACCCAGTACTTC.

By sample fraction, this clonotype is medium-sized. The V gene is TRBV15, the J gene TRBJ1-6, with TRBD1 identical over 8 bases. This CDR3 contains 14 residues. CDR1 and CDR2 from the germline V gene are LNHNV and YYDKDF (reference sequence). Losses at the gene ends were 5 bases for V and 9 bases for J; bases not matched to a gene: 6. The CDR3 DNA sequence: TGTGCCACCAGCCTTGACAGGGGAGTTTCACCCCTCCACTTT. Protein: CATSLDRGVSPLHF.